This TCR beta chain stems from a study of cytomegalovirus exposure and HLA in healthy donors. Notes on the study in general: Investigators reported about 160 TCR beta chains as tied to cytomegalovirus.

For this clone: Antigen: not known.

Generated by immunoSEQ multiplex PCR, the TCRdb table keeps only in-frame clones and is missing some. The sample has a few hundred thousand clones, about nine tenths seen once. This CDR3 region has 15 residues. The germline CDR1 and CDR2 sequences are SGDLS and YYNGEE. The V segment lost 4 bases and the J segment 3 bases; nucleotides outside the gene matches: 3. The clonotype comes from a woman aged 18-29 years in good health and CMV-seronegative. Sequencing was performed on PBMCs. This chain joins TRBV9 and TRBJ2-5; 13 bases map to TRBD2. CDR3 coding DNA: TGTGCCAGCAGCCCCGGACTAGCGGGAGAAGAGACCCAGTACTTC. It codes for CASSPGLAGEETQYF. Combining the CDR3 with reference TRBV9 and TRBJ2-5 gives the whole variable domain DSGVTQTPKHLITATGQRVTLRCSPRSGDLSVYWYQQSLDQGLQFLIQYYNGEERAKGNILERFSAQQFPDLHSELNLSSLELGDSALYFCASSPGLAGEETQYFGPGTRLLVL.